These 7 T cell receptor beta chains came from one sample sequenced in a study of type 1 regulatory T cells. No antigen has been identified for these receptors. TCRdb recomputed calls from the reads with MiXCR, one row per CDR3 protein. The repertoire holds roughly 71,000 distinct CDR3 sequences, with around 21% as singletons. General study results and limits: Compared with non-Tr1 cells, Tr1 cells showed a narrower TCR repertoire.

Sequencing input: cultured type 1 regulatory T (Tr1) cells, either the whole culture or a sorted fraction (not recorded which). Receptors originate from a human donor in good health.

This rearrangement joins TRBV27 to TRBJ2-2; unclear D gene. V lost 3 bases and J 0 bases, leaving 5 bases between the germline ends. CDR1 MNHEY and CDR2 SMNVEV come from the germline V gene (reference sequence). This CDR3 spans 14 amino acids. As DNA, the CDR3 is TGTGCCAGCAGTTTTAAGGCGAACACCGGGGAGCTGTTTTTT. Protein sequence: CASSFKANTGELFF.

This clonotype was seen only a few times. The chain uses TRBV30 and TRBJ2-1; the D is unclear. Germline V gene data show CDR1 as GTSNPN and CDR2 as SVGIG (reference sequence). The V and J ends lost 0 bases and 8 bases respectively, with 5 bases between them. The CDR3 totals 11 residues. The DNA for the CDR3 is TGTGCCTGGAGTGTTGTGGATGAGCAGTTCTTC. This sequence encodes CAWSVVDEQFF.

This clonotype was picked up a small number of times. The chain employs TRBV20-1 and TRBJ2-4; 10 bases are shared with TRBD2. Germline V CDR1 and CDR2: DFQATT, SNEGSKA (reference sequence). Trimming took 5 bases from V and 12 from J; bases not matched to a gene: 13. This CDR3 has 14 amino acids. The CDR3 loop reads CSARTSGELSAQYF. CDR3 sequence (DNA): TGCAGTGCTCGTACTAGCGGGGAGTTAAGCGCTCAGTACTTC.

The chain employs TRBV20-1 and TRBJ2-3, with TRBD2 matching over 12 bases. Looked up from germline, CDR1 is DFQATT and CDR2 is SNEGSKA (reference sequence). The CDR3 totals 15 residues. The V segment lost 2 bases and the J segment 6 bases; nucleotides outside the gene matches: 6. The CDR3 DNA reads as TGCAGTGCTAGAAGGCTAGCGGGAGGGCCGGATACGCAGTATTTT. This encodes CSARRLAGGPDTQYF.

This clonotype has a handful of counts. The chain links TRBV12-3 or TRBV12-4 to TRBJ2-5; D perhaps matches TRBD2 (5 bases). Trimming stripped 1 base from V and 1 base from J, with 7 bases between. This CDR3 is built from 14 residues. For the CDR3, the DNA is TGTGCCAGCAGTTTAGGGACTTTCCAAGAGACCCAGTACTTC. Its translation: CASSLGTFQETQYF.

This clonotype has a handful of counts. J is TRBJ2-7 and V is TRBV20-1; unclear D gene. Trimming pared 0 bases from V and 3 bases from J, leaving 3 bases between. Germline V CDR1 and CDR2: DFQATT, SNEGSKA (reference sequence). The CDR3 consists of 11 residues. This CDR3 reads CSARDNYEQYF. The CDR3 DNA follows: TGCAGTGCTAGAGATAACTACGAGCAGTACTTC.

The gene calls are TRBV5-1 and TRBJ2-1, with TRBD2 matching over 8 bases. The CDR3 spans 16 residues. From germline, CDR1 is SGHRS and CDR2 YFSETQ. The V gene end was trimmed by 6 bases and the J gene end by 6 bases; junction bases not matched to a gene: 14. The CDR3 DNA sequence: TGCGCCAGCAACTCAGAGATAGCGGGGACGGGCAATGAGCAGTTCTTC. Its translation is CASNSEIAGTGNEQFF.